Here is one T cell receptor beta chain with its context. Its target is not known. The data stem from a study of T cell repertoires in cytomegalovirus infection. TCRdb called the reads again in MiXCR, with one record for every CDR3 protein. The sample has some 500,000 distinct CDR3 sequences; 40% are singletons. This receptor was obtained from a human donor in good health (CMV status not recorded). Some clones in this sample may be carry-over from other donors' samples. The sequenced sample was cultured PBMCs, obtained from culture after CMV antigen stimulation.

The CDR3 sequence is CASSQDSGVNYGYTF. The CDR3 DNA reads as TGCGCCAGCAGCCAAGATTCGGGGGTTAACTATGGCTACACCTTC. This chain uses TRBV4-3 with TRBJ1-2, with D maybe TRBD1 (5 bases). Trimming cost V 0 bases and J 1 base, with 9 bases left between them. CDR3 length: 15 amino acids. Germline-derived CDR1 and CDR2 are LGHNA and YSLEER.